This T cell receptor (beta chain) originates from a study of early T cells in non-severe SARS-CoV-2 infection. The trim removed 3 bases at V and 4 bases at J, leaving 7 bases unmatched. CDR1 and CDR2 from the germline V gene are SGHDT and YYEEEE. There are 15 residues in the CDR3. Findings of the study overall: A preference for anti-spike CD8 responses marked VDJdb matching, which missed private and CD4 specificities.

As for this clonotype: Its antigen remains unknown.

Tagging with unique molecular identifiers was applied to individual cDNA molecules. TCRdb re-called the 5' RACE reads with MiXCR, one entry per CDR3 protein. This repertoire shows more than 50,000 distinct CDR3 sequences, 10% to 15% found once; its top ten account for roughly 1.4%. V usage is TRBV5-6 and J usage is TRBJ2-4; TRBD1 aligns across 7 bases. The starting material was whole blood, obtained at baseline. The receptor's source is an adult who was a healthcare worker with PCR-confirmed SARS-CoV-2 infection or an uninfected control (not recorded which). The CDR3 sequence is CASSWKGTEKNIQYF. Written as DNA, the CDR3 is TGTGCCAGCAGCTGGAAGGGGACAGAAAAAAACATTCAGTACTTC.